The TCR beta chain described here comes from a study of memory CD4+ T cells and cytomegalovirus serostatus. The wider study: Healthy Belgian adult donors included roughly ten CMV-positive and fewer than 25 CMV-negative people. General study findings and limits: Each of 67 CMV-associated TCRbeta sequences occurred in one to five individuals.

The sort gate was single viable CD3+CD4+CD8-CD45RO+ cells for memory CD4+ T cells. CD4+ T cells were isolated by positive magnetic selection. The germline V gene encodes CDR1 SGHAT and CDR2 FQNNGV. Trimming shortened V by 1 base and J by 8 bases, and 14 bases separated the two germline ends. The CDR3 has 15 residues. Libraries were prepared by immunoSEQ multiplex PCR; TCRdb keeps only in-frame clonotypes and omits some of them. The sample lists around 50,000 clones, under 80% occurring once. Details on this clone: Its antigen remains unknown.

Sequencing used memory CD4+ T cells from blood. This chain joins TRBV11-2 and TRBJ2-2; D unresolved. The TCR originated in an adult in good health and CMV-seronegative. The CDR3 loop is CASSLVRPSGGELFF. CDR3 DNA sequence: TGTGCCAGCAGCTTAGTTCGCCCTTCCGGGGGGGAGCTGTTTTTT.